The source of this T cell receptor (beta chain) is a study of T cell clonotyping in hematopoietic cell transplantation. Study-wide results and limits: No sorting was done, leaving CD4 and CD8 contributions mixed. Broader posttransplant TCR repertoire diversity was predicted by graft donor and pretransplant recipient Inverse Simpson Index values. After transplant, recipient diversity fell while pathologically expanded clonotypes grew through day 180.

Clones were read by immunoSEQ multiplex PCR, and TCRdb kept only the in-frame ones, dropping some. The sample contains more than 65,000 clones, 90% to 95% of which appear only once. Comments on this clone: The antigen is undetermined.

V lost 3 bases and J lost 2, with 9 bases in between. Germline V CDR1 and CDR2: SNHLY, FYNNEI. This CDR3 spans 14 amino acids. The sample taken for sequencing was peripheral blood mononuclear cells. This receptor was taken from a man aged 50-60 years in good health. Some clones in this sample may be carry-over from other donors' samples. The V call is TRBV2, the J call TRBJ2-3; D gene ambiguous. The CDR3 is CASSERHDTDTQYF. DNA for the CDR3: TGTGCCAGCAGTGAGAGGCACGACACAGATACGCAGTATTTT.